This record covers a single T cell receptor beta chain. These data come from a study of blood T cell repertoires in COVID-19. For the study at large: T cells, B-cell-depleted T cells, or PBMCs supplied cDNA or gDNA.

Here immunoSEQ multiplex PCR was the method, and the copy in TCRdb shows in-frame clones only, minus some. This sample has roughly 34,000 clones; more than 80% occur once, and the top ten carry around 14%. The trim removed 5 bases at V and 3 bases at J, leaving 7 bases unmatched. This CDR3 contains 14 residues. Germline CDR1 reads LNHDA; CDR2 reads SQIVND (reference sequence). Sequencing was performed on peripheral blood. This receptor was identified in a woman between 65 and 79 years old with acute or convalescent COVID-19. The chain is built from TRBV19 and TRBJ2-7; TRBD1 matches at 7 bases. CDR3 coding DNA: TGTGCCAGTAGTCCGAGGGACAGAATCTACGAGCAGTACTTC. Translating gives CASSPRDRIYEQYF.